This paragraph covers one T cell receptor beta chain sequence. What it recognizes is unknown. The PCR made use of 60 Vbeta and 13 Jbeta primers. The protocol was immunoSEQ multiplex PCR, while the TCRdb copy is restricted to in-frame clones and leaves out a portion. Here the sample spans about 98,000 clones, 70% to 80% being singletons. This sample is drawn from a study of cytomegalovirus exposure and HLA in healthy donors. Study-level findings and limits: Later analysis associated a missense DCLRE1C variant with TCR beta V- and J-gene trimming. Accurate HLA-A and HLA-B prediction from TCR beta sequences was reported for most subjects. It was likely that a cluster of highly shared sequence variants was a sequencing artifact. The study flagged around 150 TCR beta chains as cytomegalovirus-associated.

The junction had 2 bases not matched to a gene; V was cut back by 6 bases and J by 3 bases. Germline V gene data show CDR1 as ENHRY and CDR2 as SYGVKD. This CDR3 contains 15 residues. The gene calls are TRBV10-3 and TRBJ2-1; 13 bases fit TRBD2. Material for sequencing was PBMCs. This clonotype was sampled from a man aged 18 to 29 in good health and CMV-seropositive. The CDR3 region is CAIRGLAGDYNEQFF. CDR3 bases: TGTGCCATCAGAGGACTAGCGGGGGACTACAATGAGCAGTTCTTC.